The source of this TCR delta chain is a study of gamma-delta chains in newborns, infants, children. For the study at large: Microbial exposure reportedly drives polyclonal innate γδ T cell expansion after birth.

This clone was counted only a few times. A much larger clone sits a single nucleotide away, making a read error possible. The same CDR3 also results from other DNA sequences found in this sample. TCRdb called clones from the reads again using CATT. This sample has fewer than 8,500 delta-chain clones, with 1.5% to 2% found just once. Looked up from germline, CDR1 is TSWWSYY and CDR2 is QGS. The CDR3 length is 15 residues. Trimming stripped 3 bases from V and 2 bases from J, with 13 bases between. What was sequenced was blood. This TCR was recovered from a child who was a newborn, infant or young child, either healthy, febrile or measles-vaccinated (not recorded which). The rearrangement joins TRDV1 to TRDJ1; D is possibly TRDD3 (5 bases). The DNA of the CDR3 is TGTGCTCTTGGGGAGAGGTCACATACGACCGATAAACTCATCTTT. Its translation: CALGERSHTTDKLIF.